Given below is one T cell receptor (beta chain) in context. The sample belongs to a study of blood T cell repertoires in COVID-19. Study-level background: The United States, Italy and Spain supplied acute and convalescent COVID-19 samples. T cells, B-cell-depleted T cells, or PBMCs provided the cDNA or gDNA that served as material.

The V end was cut by 6 bases, the J end by 5 bases, with 14 bases between. The CDR3 length is 13 residues. The germline V gene has CDR1 LGHNA and CDR2 YNFKEQ. The authors' processing: The assay estimated nucleated cells by amplifying reference gene primers. The assay was immunoSEQ multiplex PCR, and TCRdb's table has in-frame clones only and misses some. V and J calls and clone size are copied from that table; D and trimming were computed from the DNA. The sample carries about 4,900 clones, approximately 71% recorded once. The material sequenced was peripheral blood. This receptor was identified in a human donor in a cohort sampled during active COVID-19. The chain combines TRBV4-2 with TRBJ2-7, with D maybe TRBD1 (6 bases). This chain's CDR3 is CASSRRQANEQYF. The CDR3 coding sequence is TGTGCCAGCAGTCGTAGACAGGCCAACGAGCAGTACTTC.